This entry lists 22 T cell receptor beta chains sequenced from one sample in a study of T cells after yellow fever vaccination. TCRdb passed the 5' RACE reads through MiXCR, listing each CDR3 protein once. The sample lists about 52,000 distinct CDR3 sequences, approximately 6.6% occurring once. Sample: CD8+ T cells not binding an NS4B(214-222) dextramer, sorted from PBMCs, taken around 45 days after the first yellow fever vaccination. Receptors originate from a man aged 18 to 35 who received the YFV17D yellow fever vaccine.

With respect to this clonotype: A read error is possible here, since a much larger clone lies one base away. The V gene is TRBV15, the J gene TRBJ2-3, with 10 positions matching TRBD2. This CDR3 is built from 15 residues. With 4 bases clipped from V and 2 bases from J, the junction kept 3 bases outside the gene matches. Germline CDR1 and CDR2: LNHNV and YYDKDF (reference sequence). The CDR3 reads CATSITSGDTDTQYF. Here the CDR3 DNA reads TGTGCCACCAGCATCACTAGCGGGGACACAGATACGCAGTATTTT.

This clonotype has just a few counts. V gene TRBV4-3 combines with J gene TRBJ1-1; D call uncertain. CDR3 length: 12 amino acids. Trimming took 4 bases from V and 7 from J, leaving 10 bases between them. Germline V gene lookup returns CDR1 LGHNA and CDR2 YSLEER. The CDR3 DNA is TGCGCCAGCAGCCGCTCCTTGGGTGAAGCTTTCTTT. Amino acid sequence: CASSRSLGEAFF.

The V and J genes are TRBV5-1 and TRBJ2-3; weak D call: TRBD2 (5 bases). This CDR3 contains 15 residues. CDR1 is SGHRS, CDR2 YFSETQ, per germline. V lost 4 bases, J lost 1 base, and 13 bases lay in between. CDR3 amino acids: CASSHGERGTDTQYF. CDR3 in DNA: TGCGCCAGCAGCCACGGGGAACGGGGCACAGATACGCAGTATTTT.

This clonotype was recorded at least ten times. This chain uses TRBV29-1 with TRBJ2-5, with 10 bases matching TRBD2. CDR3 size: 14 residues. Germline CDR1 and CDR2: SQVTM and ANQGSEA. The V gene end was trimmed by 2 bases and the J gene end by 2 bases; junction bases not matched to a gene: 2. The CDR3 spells CSVELAGAQETQYF. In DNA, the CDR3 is TGCAGCGTTGAACTAGCGGGGGCACAAGAGACCCAGTACTTC.

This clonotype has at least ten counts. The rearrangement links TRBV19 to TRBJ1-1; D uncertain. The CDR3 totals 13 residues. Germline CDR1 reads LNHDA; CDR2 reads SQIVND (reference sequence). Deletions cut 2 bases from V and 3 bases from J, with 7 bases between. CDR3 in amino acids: CASSITGYTEAFF. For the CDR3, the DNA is TGTGCCAGTAGTATAACGGGATACACTGAAGCTTTCTTT.

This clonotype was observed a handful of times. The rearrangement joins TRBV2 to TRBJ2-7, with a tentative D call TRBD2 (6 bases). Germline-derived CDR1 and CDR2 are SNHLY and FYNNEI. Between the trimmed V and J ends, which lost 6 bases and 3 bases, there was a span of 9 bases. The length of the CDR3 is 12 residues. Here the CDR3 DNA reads TGTGCCAGCAGGTGGCGGGACTACGAGCAGTACTTC. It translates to CASRWRDYEQYF.

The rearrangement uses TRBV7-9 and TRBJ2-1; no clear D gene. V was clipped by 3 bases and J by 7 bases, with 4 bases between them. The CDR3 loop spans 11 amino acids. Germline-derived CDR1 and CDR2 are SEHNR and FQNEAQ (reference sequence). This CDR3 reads CASSFLNEQFF. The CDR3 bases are TGTGCCAGCAGCTTTTTAAATGAGCAGTTCTTC.

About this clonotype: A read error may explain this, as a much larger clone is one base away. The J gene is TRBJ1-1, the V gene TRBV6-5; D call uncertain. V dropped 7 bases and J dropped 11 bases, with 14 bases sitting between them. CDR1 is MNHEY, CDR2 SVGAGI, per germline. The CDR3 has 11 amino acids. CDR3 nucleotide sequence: TGTGCCAGCACGCTTTTTGGGAAGGCTTTCTTT. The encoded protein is CASTLFGKAFF.

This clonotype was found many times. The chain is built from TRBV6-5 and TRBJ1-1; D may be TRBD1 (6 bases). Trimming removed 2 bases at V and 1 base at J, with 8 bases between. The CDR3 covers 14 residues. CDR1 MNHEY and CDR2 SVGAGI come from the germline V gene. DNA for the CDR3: TGTGCCAGCAGTTACCAAGGGGGGAACACTGAAGCTTTCTTT. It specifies CASSYQGGNTEAFF.

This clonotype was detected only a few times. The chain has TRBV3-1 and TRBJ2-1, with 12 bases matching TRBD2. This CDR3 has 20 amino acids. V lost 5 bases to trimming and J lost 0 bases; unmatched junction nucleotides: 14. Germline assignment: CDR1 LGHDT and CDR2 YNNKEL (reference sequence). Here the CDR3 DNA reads TGTGCCAGCAGCGCCGTACTAGCGGGGGGCACAGAGAGCTCCTACAATGAGCAGTTCTTC. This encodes CASSAVLAGGTESSYNEQFF.

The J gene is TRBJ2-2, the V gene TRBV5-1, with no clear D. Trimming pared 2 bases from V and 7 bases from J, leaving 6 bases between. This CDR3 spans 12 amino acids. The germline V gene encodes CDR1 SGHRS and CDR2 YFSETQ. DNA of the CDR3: TGCGCCAGCAGCTTCTCCGGCGGGGAGCTGTTTTTT. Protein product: CASSFSGGELFF.

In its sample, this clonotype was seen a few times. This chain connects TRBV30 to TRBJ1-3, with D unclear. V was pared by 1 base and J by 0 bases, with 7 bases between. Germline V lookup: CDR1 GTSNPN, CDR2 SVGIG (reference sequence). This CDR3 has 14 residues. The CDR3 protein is CAWSGFSSGNTIYF. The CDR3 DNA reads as TGTGCCTGGAGTGGGTTTAGCTCTGGAAACACCATATATTTT.

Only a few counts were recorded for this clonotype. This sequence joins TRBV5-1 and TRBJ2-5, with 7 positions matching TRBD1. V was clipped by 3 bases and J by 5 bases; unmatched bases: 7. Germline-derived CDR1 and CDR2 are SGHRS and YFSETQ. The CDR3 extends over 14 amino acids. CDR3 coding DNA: TGCGCCAGCAGCTCGAGAGGGGGCGGGGAGACCCAGTACTTC. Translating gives CASSSRGGGETQYF.

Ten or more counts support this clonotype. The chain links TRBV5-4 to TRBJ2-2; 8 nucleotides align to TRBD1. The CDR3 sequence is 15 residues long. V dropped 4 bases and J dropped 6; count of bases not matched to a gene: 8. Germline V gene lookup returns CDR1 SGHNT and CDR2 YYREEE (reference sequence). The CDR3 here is CASSDGQGPSGELFF. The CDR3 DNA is TGTGCCAGCAGCGACGGACAGGGTCCGTCCGGGGAGCTGTTTTTT.

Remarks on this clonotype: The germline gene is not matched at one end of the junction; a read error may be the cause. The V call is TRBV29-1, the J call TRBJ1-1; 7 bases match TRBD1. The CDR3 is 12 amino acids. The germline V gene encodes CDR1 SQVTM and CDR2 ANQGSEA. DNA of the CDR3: TGCAGCGTTGGGCAGGGGGGAACTGAAGCTCTCTTT. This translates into CSVGQGGTEALF.

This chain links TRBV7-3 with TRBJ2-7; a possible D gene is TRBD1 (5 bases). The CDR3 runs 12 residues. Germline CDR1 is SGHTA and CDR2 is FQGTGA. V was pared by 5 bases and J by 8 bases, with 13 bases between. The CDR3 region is CASSPPREQQYV. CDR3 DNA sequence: TGTGCCAGCAGCCCACCCAGGGAACAGCAGTACGTC.

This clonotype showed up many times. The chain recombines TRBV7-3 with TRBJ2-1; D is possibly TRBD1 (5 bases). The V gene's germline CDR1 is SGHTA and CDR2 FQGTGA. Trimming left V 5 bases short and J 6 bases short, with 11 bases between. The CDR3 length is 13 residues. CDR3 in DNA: TGTGCCAGCAGCCGAGGTGGGGCCAATGAGCAGTTCTTC. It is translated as CASSRGGANEQFF.

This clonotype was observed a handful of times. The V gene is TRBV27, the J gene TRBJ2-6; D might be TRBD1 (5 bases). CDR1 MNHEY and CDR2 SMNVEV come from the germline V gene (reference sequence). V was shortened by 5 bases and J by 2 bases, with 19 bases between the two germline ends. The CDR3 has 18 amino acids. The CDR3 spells CASSGVTGPGPGANVLTF. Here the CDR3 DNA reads TGTGCCAGCAGTGGGGTCACAGGCCCTGGCCCTGGGGCCAACGTCCTGACTTTC.

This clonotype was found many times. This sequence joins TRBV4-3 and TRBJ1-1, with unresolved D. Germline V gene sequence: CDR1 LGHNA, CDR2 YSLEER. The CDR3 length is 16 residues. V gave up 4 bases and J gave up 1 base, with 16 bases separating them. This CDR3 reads CASSRAFPTENTEAFF. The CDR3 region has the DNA TGCGCCAGCAGCCGAGCCTTCCCGACGGAGAACACTGAAGCTTTCTTT.

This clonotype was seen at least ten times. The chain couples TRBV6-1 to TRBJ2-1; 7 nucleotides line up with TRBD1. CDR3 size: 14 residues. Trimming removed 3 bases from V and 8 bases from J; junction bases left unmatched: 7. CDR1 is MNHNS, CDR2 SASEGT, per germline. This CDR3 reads CASSDNDRADEQFF. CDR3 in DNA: TGTGCCAGCAGTGACAATGACAGGGCGGATGAGCAGTTCTTC.

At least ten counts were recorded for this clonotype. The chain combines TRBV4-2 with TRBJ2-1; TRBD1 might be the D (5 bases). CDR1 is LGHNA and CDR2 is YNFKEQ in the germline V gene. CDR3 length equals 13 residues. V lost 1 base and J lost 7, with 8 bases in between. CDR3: CASSQGPGNEQFF. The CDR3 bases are TGTGCCAGCAGCCAAGGGCCAGGGAATGAGCAGTTCTTC.

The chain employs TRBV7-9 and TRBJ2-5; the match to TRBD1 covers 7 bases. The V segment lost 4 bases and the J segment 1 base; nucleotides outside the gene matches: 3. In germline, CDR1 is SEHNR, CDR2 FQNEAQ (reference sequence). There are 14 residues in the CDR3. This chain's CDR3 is CASSYWDSQETQYF. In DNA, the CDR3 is TGTGCCAGCAGCTATTGGGACAGCCAAGAGACCCAGTACTTC.